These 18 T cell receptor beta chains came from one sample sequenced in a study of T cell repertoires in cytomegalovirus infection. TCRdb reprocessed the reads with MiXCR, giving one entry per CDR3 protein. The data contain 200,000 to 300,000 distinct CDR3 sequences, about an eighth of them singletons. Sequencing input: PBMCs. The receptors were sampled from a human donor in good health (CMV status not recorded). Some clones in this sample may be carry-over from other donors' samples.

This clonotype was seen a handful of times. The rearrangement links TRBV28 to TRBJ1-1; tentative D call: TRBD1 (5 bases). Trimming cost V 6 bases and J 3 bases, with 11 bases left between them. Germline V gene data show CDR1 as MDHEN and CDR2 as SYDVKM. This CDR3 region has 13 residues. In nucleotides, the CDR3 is TGTGCCAGCAGCAGGGACGGATACACTGAAGCTTTCTTT. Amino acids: CASSRDGYTEAFF.

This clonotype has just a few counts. The CDR3, as DNA: TGTGCCAGCAGTTTCCAGGGACAACTTTCTGGAAACACCATATATTTT. The encoded protein is CASSFQGQLSGNTIYF. The chain joins TRBV28 to TRBJ1-3; TRBD1 might be the D (6 bases). Trimming removed 3 bases from V and 1 base from J, with 13 bases in between. Germline CDR1 and CDR2: MDHEN and SYDVKM. The CDR3 is 16 amino acids.

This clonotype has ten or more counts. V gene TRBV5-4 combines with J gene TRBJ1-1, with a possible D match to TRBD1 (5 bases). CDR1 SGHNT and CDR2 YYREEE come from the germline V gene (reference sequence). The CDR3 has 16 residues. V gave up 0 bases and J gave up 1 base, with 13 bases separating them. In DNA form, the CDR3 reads TGTGCCAGCAGCTTGGAAGCGGGGCGCAGGAACACTGAAGCTTTCTTT. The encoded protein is CASSLEAGRRNTEAFF.

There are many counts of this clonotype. Here the CDR3 DNA reads TGCAGCGTTGATATGACAGGGGCAAGGACTGAAGCTTTCTTT. As protein: CSVDMTGARTEAFF. The chain recombines TRBV29-1 with TRBJ1-1; the match to TRBD1 covers 8 bases. This CDR3 contains 14 residues. Germline CDR1 SQVTM, CDR2 ANQGSEA. Germline trimming cut 3 bases from V and 5 bases from J; bases unmatched to any gene: 8.

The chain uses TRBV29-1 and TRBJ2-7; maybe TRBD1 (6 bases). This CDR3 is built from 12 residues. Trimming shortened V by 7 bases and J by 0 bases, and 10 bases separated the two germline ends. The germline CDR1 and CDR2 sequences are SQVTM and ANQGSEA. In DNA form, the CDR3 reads TGCAGCGGGGGGCTAAGCTCCTACGAGCAGTACTTC. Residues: CSGGLSSYEQYF.

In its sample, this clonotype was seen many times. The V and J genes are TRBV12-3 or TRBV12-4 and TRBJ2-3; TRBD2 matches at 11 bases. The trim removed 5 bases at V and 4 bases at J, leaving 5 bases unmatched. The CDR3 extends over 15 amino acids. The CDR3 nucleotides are TGTGCCAGCAGTCTTAGCGGGGGGGCCCCAGATACGCAGTATTTT. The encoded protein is CASSLSGGAPDTQYF.

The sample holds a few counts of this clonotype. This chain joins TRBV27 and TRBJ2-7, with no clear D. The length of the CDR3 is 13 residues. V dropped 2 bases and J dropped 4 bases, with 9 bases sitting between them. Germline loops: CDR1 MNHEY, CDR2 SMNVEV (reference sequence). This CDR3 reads CASSLRTEYEQYF. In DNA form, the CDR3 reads TGTGCCAGCAGTTTAAGGACGGAATACGAGCAGTACTTC.

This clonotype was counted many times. This CDR3 is CASSSRQAPDFSTDTQYF. The CDR3 bases are TGTGCCAGCAGTTCCCGACAGGCGCCTGATTTTAGCACAGATACGCAGTATTTT. This chain uses TRBV6-1 with TRBJ2-3; perhaps TRBD1 as D (6 bases). CDR1 is MNHNS, CDR2 SASEGT, per germline. Trimming took 5 bases from V and 0 from J, leaving 21 bases between them. The CDR3 has 18 residues.

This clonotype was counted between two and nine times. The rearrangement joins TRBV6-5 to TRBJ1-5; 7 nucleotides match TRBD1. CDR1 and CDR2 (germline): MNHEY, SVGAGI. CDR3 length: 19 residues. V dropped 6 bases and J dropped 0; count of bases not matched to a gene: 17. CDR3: CASSVNGGQTTYSNQPQHF. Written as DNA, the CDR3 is TGTGCCAGCAGCGTGAATGGGGGACAGACAACTTATAGCAATCAGCCCCAGCATTTT.

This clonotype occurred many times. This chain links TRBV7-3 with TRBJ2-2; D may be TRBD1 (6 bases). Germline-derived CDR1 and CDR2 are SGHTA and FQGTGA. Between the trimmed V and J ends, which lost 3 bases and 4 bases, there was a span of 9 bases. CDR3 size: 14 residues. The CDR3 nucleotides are TGTGCCAGCAGCTTGGGACACCTCACCGGGGAGCTGTTTTTT. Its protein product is CASSLGHLTGELFF.

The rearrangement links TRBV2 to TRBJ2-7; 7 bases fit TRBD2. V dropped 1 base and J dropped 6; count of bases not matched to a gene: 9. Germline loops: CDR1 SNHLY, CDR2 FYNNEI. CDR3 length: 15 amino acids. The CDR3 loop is CASSEVGGVFREQYF. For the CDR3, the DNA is TGTGCCAGCAGTGAAGTGGGAGGGGTTTTCCGCGAGCAGTACTTC.

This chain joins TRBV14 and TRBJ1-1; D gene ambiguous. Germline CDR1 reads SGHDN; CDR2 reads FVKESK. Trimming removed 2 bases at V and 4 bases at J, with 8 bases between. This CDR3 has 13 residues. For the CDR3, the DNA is TGTGCCAGCAGCCAACCGGATCGCACTGAAGCTTTCTTT. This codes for CASSQPDRTEAFF. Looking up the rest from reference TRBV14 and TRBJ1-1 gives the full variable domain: EAGVTQFPSHSVIEKGQTVTLRCDPISGHDNLYWYRRVMGKEIKFLLHFVKESKQDESGMPNNRFLAERTGGTYSTLKVQPAELEDSGVYFCASSQPDRTEAFFGQGTRLTVV.

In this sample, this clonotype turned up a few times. The CDR3 nucleotides read TGCAGTGCTTCAGCGGACACTGAAGCTTTCTTT. Amino acid sequence: CSASADTEAFF. The genes are TRBV20-1 and TRBJ1-1; D gene uncertain. CDR1 is DFQATT, CDR2 SNEGSKA, per germline (reference sequence). Trimming cost V 5 bases and J 3 bases, with 7 bases left between them. CDR3 size: 11 residues.

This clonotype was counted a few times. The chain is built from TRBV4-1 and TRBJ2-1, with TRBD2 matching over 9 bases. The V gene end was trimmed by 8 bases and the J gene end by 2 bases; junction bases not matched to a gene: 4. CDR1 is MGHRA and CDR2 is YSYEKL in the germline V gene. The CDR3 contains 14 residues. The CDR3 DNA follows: TGCGCCAGCGCGCTAGCGGGACCCTACAATGAGCAGTTCTTC. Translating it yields CASALAGPYNEQFF.

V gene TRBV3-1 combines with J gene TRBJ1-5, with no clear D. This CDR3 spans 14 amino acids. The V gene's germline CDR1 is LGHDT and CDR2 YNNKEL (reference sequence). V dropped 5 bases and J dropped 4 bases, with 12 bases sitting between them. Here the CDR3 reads CASSSDLLNQPQHF. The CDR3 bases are TGTGCCAGCAGCTCGGATCTACTTAATCAGCCCCAGCATTTT.

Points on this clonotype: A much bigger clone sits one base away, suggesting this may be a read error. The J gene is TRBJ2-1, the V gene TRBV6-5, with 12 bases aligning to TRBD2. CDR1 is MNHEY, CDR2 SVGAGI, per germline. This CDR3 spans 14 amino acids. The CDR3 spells CASRTSGGYNEHFF. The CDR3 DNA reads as TGTGCCAGCAGGACTAGCGGGGGTTACAATGAGCATTTCTTC.

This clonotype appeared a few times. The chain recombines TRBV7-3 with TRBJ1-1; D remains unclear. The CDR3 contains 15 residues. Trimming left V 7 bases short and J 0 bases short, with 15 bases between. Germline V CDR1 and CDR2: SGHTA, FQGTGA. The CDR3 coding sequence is TGTGCCAGCATTCATGACGGGTTGGTGAACACTGAAGCTTTCTTT. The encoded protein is CASIHDGLVNTEAFF.

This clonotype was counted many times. CDR3 loop: CASSHARGNTGELFF. The CDR3 DNA sequence: TGTGCCAGCAGCCACGCTCGGGGGAACACCGGGGAGCTGTTTTTT. The J gene is TRBJ2-2, the V gene TRBV7-9, with a possible D match to TRBD2 (5 bases). The CDR3 consists of 15 residues. Deletions cut 5 bases from V and 1 base from J, with 11 bases between. Germline CDR1 and CDR2: SEHNR and FQNEAQ (reference sequence). Complete variable domain (other parts from reference TRBV7-9 and TRBJ2-2): DTGVSQNPRHKITKRGQNVTFRCDPISEHNRLYWYRQTLGQGPEFLTYFQNEAQLEKSRLLSDRFSAERPKGSFSTLEIQRTEQGDSAMYLCASSHARGNTGELFFGEGSRLTVL.